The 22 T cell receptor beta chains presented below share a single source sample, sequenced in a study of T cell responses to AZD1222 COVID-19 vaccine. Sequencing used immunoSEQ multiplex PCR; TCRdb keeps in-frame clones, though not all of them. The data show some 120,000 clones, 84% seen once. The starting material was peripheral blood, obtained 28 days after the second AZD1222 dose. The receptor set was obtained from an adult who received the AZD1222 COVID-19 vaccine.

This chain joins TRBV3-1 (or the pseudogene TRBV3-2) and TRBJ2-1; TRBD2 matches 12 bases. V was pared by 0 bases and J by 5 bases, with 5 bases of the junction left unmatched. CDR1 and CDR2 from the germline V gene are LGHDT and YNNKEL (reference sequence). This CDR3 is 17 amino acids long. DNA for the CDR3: TGTGCCAGCAGCCAAGACCTCCTAGCGGGGGGGCACAATGAGCAGTTCTTC. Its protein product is CASSQDLLAGGHNEQFF.

CDR3 loop: CASSAGGQGGAYEQYF. In nucleotides, the CDR3 is TGTGCCAGCAGCGCGGGGGGACAGGGAGGGGCTTACGAGCAGTACTTC. The rearrangement joins TRBV9 to TRBJ2-7; TRBD1 aligns across 9 bases. The CDR3 is 16 amino acids. Germline V gives CDR1 SGDLS, CDR2 YYNGEE. Trimming removed 3 bases from V and 4 bases from J; junction bases left unmatched: 11. Combining the CDR3 with reference TRBV9 and TRBJ2-7 gives the whole variable domain DSGVTQTPKHLITATGQRVTLRCSPRSGDLSVYWYQQSLDQGLQFLIQYYNGEERAKGNILERFSAQQFPDLHSELNLSSLELGDSALYFCASSAGGQGGAYEQYFGPGTRLTVT.

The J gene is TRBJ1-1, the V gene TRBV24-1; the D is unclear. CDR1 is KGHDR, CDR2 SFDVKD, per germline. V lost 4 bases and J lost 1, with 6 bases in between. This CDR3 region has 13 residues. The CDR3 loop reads CATSDPGNTEAFF. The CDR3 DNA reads TGTGCCACCAGTGACCCAGGGAACACTGAAGCTTTCTTT.

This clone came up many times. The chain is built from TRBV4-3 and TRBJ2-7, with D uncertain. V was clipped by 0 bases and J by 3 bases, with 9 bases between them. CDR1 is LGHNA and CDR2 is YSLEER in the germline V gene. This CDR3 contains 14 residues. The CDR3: CASSQDLANYEQYF. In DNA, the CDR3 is TGCGCCAGCAGCCAAGACTTAGCAAACTACGAGCAGTACTTC.

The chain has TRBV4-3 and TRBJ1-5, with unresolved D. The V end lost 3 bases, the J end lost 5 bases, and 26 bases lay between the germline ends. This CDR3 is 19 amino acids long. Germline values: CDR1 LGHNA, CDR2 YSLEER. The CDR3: CASSHKDLDATNGDQPQHF. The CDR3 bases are TGCGCCAGCAGCCACAAAGATCTAGACGCGACAAATGGCGATCAGCCCCAGCATTTT.

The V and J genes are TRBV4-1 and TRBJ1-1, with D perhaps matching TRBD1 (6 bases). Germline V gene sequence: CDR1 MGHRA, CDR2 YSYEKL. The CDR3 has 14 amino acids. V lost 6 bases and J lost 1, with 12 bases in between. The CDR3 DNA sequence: TGCGCCAGCAGTCCAAGACAGGAGAACACTGAAGCTTTCTTT. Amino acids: CASSPRQENTEAFF.

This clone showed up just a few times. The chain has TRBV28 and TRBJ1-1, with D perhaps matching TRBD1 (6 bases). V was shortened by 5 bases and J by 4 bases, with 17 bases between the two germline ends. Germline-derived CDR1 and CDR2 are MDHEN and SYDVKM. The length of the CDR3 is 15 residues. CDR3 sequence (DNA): TGTGCCAGCAGTGTACCCACGGGGGGGCTCACTGAAGCTTTCTTT. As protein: CASSVPTGGLTEAFF. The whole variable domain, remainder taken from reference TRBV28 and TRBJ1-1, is DVKVTQSSRYLVKRTGEKVFLECVQDMDHENMFWYRQDPGLGLRLIYFSYDVKMKEKGDIPEGYSVSREKKERFSLILESASTNQTSMYLCASSVPTGGLTEAFFGQGTRLTVV.

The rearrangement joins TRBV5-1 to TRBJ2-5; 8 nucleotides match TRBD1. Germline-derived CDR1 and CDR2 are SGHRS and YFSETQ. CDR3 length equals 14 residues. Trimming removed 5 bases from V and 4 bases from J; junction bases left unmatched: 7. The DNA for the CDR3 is TGCGCCAGCAGACCCCAACAGGGGGGAGAGACCCAGTACTTC. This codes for CASRPQQGGETQYF.

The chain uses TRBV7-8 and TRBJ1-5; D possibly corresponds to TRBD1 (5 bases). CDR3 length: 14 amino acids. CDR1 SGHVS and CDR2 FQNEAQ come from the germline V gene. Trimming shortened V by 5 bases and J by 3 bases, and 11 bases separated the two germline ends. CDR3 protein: CASSHSGTNQPQHF. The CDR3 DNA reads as TGTGCCAGCAGCCACAGCGGGACCAATCAGCCCCAGCATTTT.

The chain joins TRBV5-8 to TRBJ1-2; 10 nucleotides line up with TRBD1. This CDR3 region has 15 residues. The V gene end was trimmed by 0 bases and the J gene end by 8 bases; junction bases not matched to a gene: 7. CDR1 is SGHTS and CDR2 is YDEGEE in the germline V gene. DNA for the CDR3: TGTGCCAGCAGCTTGGGGACAGGGGGAAGTGGGGGCTACACCTTC. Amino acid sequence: CASSLGTGGSGGYTF. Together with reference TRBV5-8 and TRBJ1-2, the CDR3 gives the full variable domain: EAGVTQSPTHLIKTRGQQATLRCSPISGHTSVYWYQQALGLGLQFLLWYDEGEERNRGNFPPRFSGRQFPNYSSELNVNALELEDSALYLCASSLGTGGSGGYTFGSGTRLTVV.

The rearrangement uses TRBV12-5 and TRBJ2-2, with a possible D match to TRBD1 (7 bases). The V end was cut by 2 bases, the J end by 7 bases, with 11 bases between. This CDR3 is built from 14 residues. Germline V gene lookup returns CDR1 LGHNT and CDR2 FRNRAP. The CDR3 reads CASGLSGGHGELFF. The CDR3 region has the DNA TGTGCTAGTGGTTTGTCAGGGGGGCACGGGGAGCTGTTTTTT.

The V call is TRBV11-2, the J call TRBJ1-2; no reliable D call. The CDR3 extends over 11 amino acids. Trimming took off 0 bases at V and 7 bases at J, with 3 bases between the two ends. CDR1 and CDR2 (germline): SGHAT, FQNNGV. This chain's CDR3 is CASSLESGYTF. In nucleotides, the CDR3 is TGTGCCAGCAGCTTAGAGAGTGGCTACACCTTC.

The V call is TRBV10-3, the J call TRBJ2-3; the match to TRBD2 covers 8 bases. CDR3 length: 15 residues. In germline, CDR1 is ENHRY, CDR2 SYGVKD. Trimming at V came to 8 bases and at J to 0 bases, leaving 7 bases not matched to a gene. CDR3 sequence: CAIGTGGASTDTQYF. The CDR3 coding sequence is TGTGCCATCGGTACGGGGGGGGCCAGCACAGATACGCAGTATTTT.

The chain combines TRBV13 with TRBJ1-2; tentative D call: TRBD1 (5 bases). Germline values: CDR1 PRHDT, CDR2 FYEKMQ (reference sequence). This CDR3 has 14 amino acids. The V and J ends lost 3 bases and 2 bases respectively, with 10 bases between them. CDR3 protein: CASSLVDMNYGYTF. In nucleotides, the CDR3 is TGTGCCAGCAGCTTGGTGGACATGAACTATGGCTACACCTTC.

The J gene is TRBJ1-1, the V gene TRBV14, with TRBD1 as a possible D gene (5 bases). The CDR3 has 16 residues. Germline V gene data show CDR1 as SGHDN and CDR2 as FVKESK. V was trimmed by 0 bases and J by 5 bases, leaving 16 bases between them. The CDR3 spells CASSQDIGALRTEAFF. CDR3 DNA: TGTGCCAGCAGCCAAGATATCGGGGCTCTAAGGACTGAAGCTTTCTTT.

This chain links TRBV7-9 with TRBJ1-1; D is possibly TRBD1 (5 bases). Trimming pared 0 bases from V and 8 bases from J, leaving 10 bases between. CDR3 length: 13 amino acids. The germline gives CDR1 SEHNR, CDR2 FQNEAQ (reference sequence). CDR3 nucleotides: TGTGCCAGCAGCTTAGCGTGGCGGGGCGAAGCTTTCTTT. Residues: CASSLAWRGEAFF.

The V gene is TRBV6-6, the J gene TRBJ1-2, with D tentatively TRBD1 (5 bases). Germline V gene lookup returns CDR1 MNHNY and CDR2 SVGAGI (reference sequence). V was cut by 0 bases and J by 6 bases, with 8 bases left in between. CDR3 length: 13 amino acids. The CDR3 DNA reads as TGTGCCAGCAGTTACTCGACAGCCCATGGCTACACCTTC. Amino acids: CASSYSTAHGYTF.

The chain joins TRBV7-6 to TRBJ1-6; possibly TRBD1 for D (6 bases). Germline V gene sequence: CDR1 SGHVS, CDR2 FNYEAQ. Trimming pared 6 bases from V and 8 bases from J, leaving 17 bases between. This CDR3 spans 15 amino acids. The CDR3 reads CASRDRPWGDSPLHF. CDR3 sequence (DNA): TGTGCCAGCAGGGACAGACCATGGGGAGATTCACCCCTCCACTTT.

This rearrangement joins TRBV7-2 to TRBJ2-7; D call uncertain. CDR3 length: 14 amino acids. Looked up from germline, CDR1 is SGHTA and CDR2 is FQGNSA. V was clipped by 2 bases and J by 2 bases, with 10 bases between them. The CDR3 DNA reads TGTGCCAGCAGCTTATCGGCAGGCCCCTACGAGCAGTACTTC. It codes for CASSLSAGPYEQYF.

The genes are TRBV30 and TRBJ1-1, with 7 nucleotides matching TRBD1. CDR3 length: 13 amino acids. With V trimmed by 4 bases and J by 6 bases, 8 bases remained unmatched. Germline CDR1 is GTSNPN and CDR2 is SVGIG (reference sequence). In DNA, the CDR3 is TGTGCCTGGAATTCAGGGGGAGGCGCTGAAGCTTTCTTT. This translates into CAWNSGGGAEAFF.

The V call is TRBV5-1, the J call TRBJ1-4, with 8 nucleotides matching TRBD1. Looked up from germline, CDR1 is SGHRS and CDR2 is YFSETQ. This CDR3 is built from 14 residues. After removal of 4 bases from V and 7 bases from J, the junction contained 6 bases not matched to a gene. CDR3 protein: CASSDQGASEKLFF. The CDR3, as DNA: TGCGCCAGCAGCGACCAGGGGGCCAGTGAAAAACTGTTTTTT.

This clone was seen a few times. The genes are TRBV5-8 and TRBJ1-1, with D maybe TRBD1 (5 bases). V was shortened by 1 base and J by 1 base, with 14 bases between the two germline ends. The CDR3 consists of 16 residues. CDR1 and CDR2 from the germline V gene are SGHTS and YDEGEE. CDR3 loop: CASSLSRGGWNTEAFF. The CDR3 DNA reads TGTGCCAGCAGCTTGTCTCGGGGGGGTTGGAACACTGAAGCTTTCTTT.